The sequence of this TCR beta chain was determined in a study of identical twins. Study-wide results and limits: The study found excess low generation probability among twin-shared out-of-frame alpha sequences. Insertions ran lower in abundant cord blood beta clonotypes, though not in memory repertoires.

This clonotype was detected only a few times. Its antigen is undetermined. Each CDR3 protein gets one entry after TCRdb re-called the 5' RACE reads with MiXCR. The sample holds nearly 900,000 distinct CDR3 sequences, 10% to 15% seen once. Unmatched junction bases numbered 12, after V lost 8 bases and J lost 1 base. The CDR3 has 17 amino acids. Germline lookup yields CDR1 SNHLY and CDR2 FYNNEI. These records were also assigned to another study, of yellow fever vaccine responses in identical twins.

The gene calls are TRBV2 and TRBJ1-1, with 11 bases matching TRBD1. Sequencing was carried out using PBMCs. This sequence originates from a woman aged 18-35 years in good health. The CDR3 DNA sequence: TGTGCCAGCGCGGAGTGGGTAGGACAGGGGGCGAACACTGAAGCTTTCTTT. Protein sequence: CASAEWVGQGANTEAFF.